One sample yielded the 25 T cell receptor beta chains listed below, sequenced in a study of blood T cell repertoires in COVID-19. Produced via immunoSEQ multiplex PCR; TCRdb's table is partial and in-frame only. Here the sample spans around 300,000 clones, 80% to 90% being singletons. The sample taken for sequencing was peripheral blood. The receptor set was obtained from a woman between 40 and 50 years old with acute or convalescent COVID-19.

This chain's CDR3 is CASSQDPSYNTGELFF. Written as DNA, the CDR3 is TGCGCCAGCAGCCAAGATCCTAGCTATAACACCGGGGAGCTGTTTTTT. This chain connects TRBV4-1 to TRBJ2-2; a possible D gene is TRBD2 (5 bases). The CDR3 runs 16 residues. CDR1 and CDR2 (germline): MGHRA, YSYEKL. V was trimmed by 0 bases and J by 2 bases, leaving 10 bases between them.

This clone was picked up a small number of times. J is TRBJ2-2 and V is TRBV3-1 (or the pseudogene TRBV3-2); D ambiguous. This CDR3 is 13 amino acids long. Germline V gene lookup returns CDR1 LGHDT and CDR2 YNNKEL (reference sequence). Trimming removed 3 bases from V and 8 bases from J, with 10 bases in between. The CDR3 region is CASSHRPRGELFF. The CDR3 DNA reads TGTGCCAGCAGCCATAGACCGAGGGGGGAGCTGTTTTTT.

CDR3 sequence reads: CASSPQTGKRGLGGYTF. In nucleotides, the CDR3 is TGTGCCAGCAGTCCTCAGACAGGGAAGAGAGGGTTGGGTGGCTACACCTTC. The J gene is TRBJ1-2, the V gene TRBV27, with 7 bases fitting TRBD1. CDR3 length equals 17 residues. The germline CDR1 and CDR2 sequences are MNHEY and SMNVEV (reference sequence). Germline trimming cut 5 bases from V and 7 bases from J; bases unmatched to any gene: 19.

The chain links TRBV28 to TRBJ2-2; TRBD2 matches at 9 bases. V lost 3 bases to trimming and J lost 2 bases; unmatched junction nucleotides: 7. CDR3 length equals 17 residues. The germline CDR1 and CDR2 sequences are MDHEN and SYDVKM. The CDR3 sequence: CASSLSSSGVNTGELFF. CDR3 bases: TGTGCCAGCAGTTTGTCTTCTAGCGGGGTAAACACCGGGGAGCTGTTTTTT. The full variable domain, completed using reference TRBV28 and TRBJ2-2, is DVKVTQSSRYLVKRTGEKVFLECVQDMDHENMFWYRQDPGLGLRLIYFSYDVKMKEKGDIPEGYSVSREKKERFSLILESASTNQTSMYLCASSLSSSGVNTGELFFGEGSRLTVL.

This chain uses TRBV2 with TRBJ2-3; no clear D. This CDR3 region has 12 residues. In germline, CDR1 is SNHLY, CDR2 FYNNEI. Trimming left V 5 bases short and J 0 bases short, with 3 bases between. This CDR3 reads CASSPSTDTQYF. The CDR3 nucleotides read TGTGCCAGCAGTCCTAGCACAGATACGCAGTATTTT.

This clone has just one count. The V gene is TRBV7-9, the J gene TRBJ2-7, with a weak D call TRBD1 (6 bases). The CDR3 runs 13 residues. CDR1 is SEHNR, CDR2 FQNEAQ, per germline (reference sequence). Between the trimmed V and J ends, which lost 5 bases and 5 bases, there was a span of 13 bases. CDR3 in amino acids: CASSQWTVNEQYV. CDR3 coding DNA: TGTGCCAGCAGCCAATGGACAGTAAACGAGCAGTACGTC.

This sequence joins TRBV5-5 and TRBJ1-6; 10 bases line up with TRBD1. Per germline, CDR1 SGHKS and CDR2 YYEKEE (reference sequence). Germline trimming cut 4 bases from V and 6 bases from J; bases unmatched to any gene: 4. The CDR3 contains 15 residues. CDR3 coding DNA: TGTGCCAGCAGCGCGACAGGGGGCTTTAATTCACCCCTCCACTTT. Its protein product is CASSATGGFNSPLHF.

CDR3 loop: CASSSTDRADTQYF. The CDR3 DNA sequence: TGTGCCAGCAGCTCAACGGACAGGGCAGATACGCAGTATTTT. The chain recombines TRBV9 with TRBJ2-3; 8 nucleotides align to TRBD1. Germline V CDR1 and CDR2: SGDLS, YYNGEE. This CDR3 region has 14 residues. J lost 4 bases, V lost 4 bases, and 5 bases had no gene match.

The chain carries TRBV5-4 and TRBJ2-1; 10 nucleotides agree with TRBD2. This CDR3 has 14 residues. Trimming cost V 2 bases and J 14 bases; bases outside gene matches: 10. Germline V lookup: CDR1 SGHNT, CDR2 YYREEE (reference sequence). The CDR3 sequence is CASSFLAGGKVEFF. In DNA form, the CDR3 reads TGTGCCAGCAGCTTTTTAGCGGGGGGAAAGGTTGAGTTCTTC.

In its sample, this clone was seen once. This chain links TRBV11-2 with TRBJ1-4; D remains ambiguous. The CDR3 contains 13 residues. Trimming stripped 5 bases from V and 4 bases from J, with 8 bases between. From germline, CDR1 is SGHAT and CDR2 FQNNGV. The CDR3 DNA reads TGTGCCAGCAGCCCTAGGTTTAATGAAAAACTGTTTTTT. Translation gives CASSPRFNEKLFF.

The CDR3 region is CASSSVGFDTGELFF. The CDR3 DNA follows: TGTGCCAGCAGCTCTGTCGGGTTCGACACCGGGGAGCTGTTTTTT. The chain recombines TRBV7-6 with TRBJ2-2; no clear D. In germline, CDR1 is SGHVS, CDR2 FNYEAQ. Between the trimmed V and J ends, which lost 4 bases and 3 bases, there was a span of 12 bases. CDR3 length equals 15 residues.

The chain uses TRBV19 and TRBJ1-1; unclear D gene. V gave up 3 bases and J gave up 0 bases, with 20 bases separating them. Germline lookup yields CDR1 LNHDA and CDR2 SQIVND (reference sequence). The CDR3 has 18 residues. DNA for the CDR3: TGTGCCAGTAGTATCATACGGGGAGGAACCGCTATGAACACTGAAGCTTTCTTT. Its translation is CASSIIRGGTAMNTEAFF.

The chain uses TRBV2 and TRBJ1-2; a weak D match, TRBD1 (5 bases). The V end was cut by 8 bases, the J end by 2 bases, with 24 bases between. CDR1 is SNHLY, CDR2 FYNNEI, per germline. The CDR3 runs to 17 residues. CDR3 sequence (DNA): TGTGCCAGCCAAGGGCCTACTCTGCCAGGGCAAAACTATGGCTACACCTTC. This translates into CASQGPTLPGQNYGYTF.

The gene calls are TRBV7-2 and TRBJ1-1; 8 positions match TRBD1. The V gene's germline CDR1 is SGHTA and CDR2 FQGNSA. The CDR3 is 13 residues long. Germline trimming cut 4 bases from V and 7 bases from J; bases unmatched to any gene: 5. The CDR3 region has the DNA TGTGCCAGCAGCTCCCAGGGGGCGCGTGAAGCTTTCTTT. It is translated as CASSSQGAREAFF.

This sequence joins TRBV11-2 and TRBJ2-3; TRBD2 is a possible D gene (5 bases). Germline CDR1 reads SGHAT; CDR2 reads FQNNGV. The CDR3 is made up of 16 amino acids. V shed 3 bases and J shed 0 bases, with 13 bases lying between them. CDR3 in amino acids: CASSFLGQRSTDTQYF. In DNA, the CDR3 is TGTGCCAGCAGCTTCTTGGGTCAGCGGAGCACAGATACGCAGTATTTT.

The chain employs TRBV3-1 (or the pseudogene TRBV3-2) and TRBJ2-7, with 8 bases identical to TRBD1. V lost 4 bases, J lost 3 bases, and 11 bases stayed unmatched. This CDR3 has 16 residues. Germline V gives CDR1 LGHDT, CDR2 YNNKEL (reference sequence). The CDR3 loop is CASSPLVQGGRYEQYV. The DNA of the CDR3 is TGTGCCAGCAGCCCACTGGTACAGGGGGGACGCTACGAGCAGTACGTC.

V and J are TRBV9 and TRBJ1-1, with D unclear. Per the germline V gene, CDR1 is SGDLS and CDR2 is YYNGEE. Trimming took 0 bases from V and 0 from J, leaving 9 bases between them. The CDR3 spans 15 residues. In DNA, the CDR3 is TGTGCCAGCAGCGTAGGAAAAGCGGTGAACACTGAAGCTTTCTTT. This translates into CASSVGKAVNTEAFF.

This clone was observed a single time. The chain has TRBV6-5 and TRBJ1-4; D remains ambiguous. The CDR3 runs 11 residues. Germline V gives CDR1 MNHEY, CDR2 SVGAGI. The V and J ends lost 6 bases and 14 bases respectively, with 13 bases between them. CDR3 residues: CASSGGRWLFF. CDR3 nucleotides: TGTGCCAGCAGCGGAGGGAGATGGCTGTTTTTT.

The chain links TRBV27 to TRBJ1-1; no clear D gene. Deletions cut 2 bases from V and 1 base from J, with 8 bases between. Per the germline V gene, CDR1 is MNHEY and CDR2 is SMNVEV (reference sequence). This CDR3 region has 14 residues. The CDR3 region has the DNA TGTGCCAGCAGTTTAGCTGCGGGGAACACTGAAGCTTTCTTT. The encoded protein is CASSLAAGNTEAFF.

The rearrangement uses TRBV19 and TRBJ1-5; the D gene is possibly TRBD1 (5 bases). The germline gives CDR1 LNHDA, CDR2 SQIVND (reference sequence). The CDR3 consists of 15 residues. V was cut by 5 bases and J by 7 bases, with 18 bases left in between. The CDR3 coding sequence is TGTGCCAGTAGTTCCCCGGCCAGGGAGGGGCAGCCCCAGCATTTT. Translated: CASSSPAREGQPQHF.

The CDR3 DNA follows: TGTGCCAGCAGTTTACCCGGGTCGAACACTGAAGCTTTCTTT. Its translation: CASSLPGSNTEAFF. The V call is TRBV28, the J call TRBJ1-1, with D hard to call. V lost 2 bases to trimming and J lost 1 base, with 8 bases between them. CDR1 is MDHEN, CDR2 SYDVKM, per germline. CDR3 length: 14 residues.

J is TRBJ2-1 and V is TRBV24-1, with 11 bases that match TRBD2. Germline-derived CDR1 and CDR2 are KGHDR and SFDVKD. With V trimmed by 5 bases and J by 0 bases, 8 bases remained unmatched. This CDR3 contains 18 residues. CDR3 sequence reads: CATSASTSGGLSYNEQFF. CDR3 in DNA: TGTGCCACCAGTGCGTCTACTAGCGGGGGCCTCTCCTACAATGAGCAGTTCTTC.

V is TRBV10-2 and J is TRBJ1-3, with 11 bases fitting TRBD1. The V gene end was trimmed by 7 bases and the J gene end by 2 bases; junction bases not matched to a gene: 4. CDR1 and CDR2 from the germline V gene are WSHSY and SAAADI. The CDR3 extends over 15 amino acids. The CDR3 spells CASTPGQGAGNTIYF. DNA of the CDR3: TGCGCCAGCACCCCGGGACAGGGGGCTGGAAACACCATATATTTT.

The chain has TRBV6-6 and TRBJ1-1, with D perhaps TRBD1 (5 bases). Germline V gene lookup returns CDR1 MNHNY and CDR2 SVGAGI (reference sequence). The CDR3 totals 12 residues. V lost 9 bases and J lost 5, with 13 bases in between. The CDR3 nucleotides are TGTGCCAGATCCCAGGGTAGTACTGAAGCTTTCTTT. This encodes CARSQGSTEAFF.

This chain connects TRBV5-1 to TRBJ1-3, with a weak D call TRBD1 (5 bases). Trimming cost V 0 bases and J 4 bases, with 14 bases left between them. The CDR3 contains 16 residues. Germline V gene sequence: CDR1 SGHRS, CDR2 YFSETQ. The CDR3 region is CASSLAGAAGGNTIYF. CDR3 sequence (DNA): TGCGCCAGCAGCTTGGCCGGGGCCGCGGGAGGAAACACCATATATTTT.